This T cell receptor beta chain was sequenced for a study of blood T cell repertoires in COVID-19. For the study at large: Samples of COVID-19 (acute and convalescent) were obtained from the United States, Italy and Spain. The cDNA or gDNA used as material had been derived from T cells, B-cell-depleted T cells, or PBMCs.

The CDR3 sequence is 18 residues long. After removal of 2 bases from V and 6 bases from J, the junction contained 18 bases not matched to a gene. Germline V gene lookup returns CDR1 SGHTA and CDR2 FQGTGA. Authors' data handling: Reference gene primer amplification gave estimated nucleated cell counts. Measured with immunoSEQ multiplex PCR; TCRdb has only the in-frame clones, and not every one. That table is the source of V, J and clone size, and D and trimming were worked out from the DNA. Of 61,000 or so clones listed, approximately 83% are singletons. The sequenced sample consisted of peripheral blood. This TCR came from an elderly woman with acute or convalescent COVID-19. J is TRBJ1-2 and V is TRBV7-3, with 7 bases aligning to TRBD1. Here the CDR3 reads CASSLDGWRLETGDGYTF. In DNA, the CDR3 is TGTGCCAGCAGCTTAGATGGATGGAGATTGGAAACAGGGGATGGCTACACCTTC.